The 22 T cell receptor beta chains below were found in one sample sequenced in a study of OX40 agonist ivuxolimab in advanced cancers. The method was immunoSEQ multiplex PCR; TCRdb's version includes in-frame clones alone and lacks a portion of them. This sample has 60,000 to 90,000 clones; under 95% occur once, and the top ten carry roughly 0.37%. The sequences come from CD4+ or CD8+ T cells sorted from blood, collected in a trial of the OX40 agonist ivuxolimab. These receptors originate from an adult with an advanced solid tumor such as melanoma, head and neck, liver or kidney cancer.

There are a few counts of this clone. The chain employs TRBV25-1 and TRBJ2-2; either TRBD1 or TRBD2 may supply D (5 bases each). Germline assignment: CDR1 MGHDK and CDR2 SYGVNS. The CDR3 is 16 amino acids. The ends were cut back, 4 bases at V and 0 bases at J, with 12 bases in the middle. CDR3 in amino acids: CASSGEWGTNTGELFF. In DNA form, the CDR3 reads TGTGCCAGCAGTGGCGAATGGGGGACGAACACCGGGGAGCTGTTTTTT.

This rearrangement joins TRBV29-1 to TRBJ2-7; TRBD1 matches 8 bases. The trim removed 7 bases at V and 3 bases at J, leaving 5 bases unmatched. Germline V gives CDR1 SQVTM, CDR2 ANQGSEA. The CDR3 contains 12 residues. This CDR3 is CSGTGLGYEQYF. In DNA, the CDR3 is TGCAGCGGGACAGGGCTGGGCTACGAGCAGTACTTC.

The CDR3 spells CASSLEDYGYTF. The CDR3 DNA reads TGCGCCAGCAGCTTGGAAGACTATGGCTACACCTTC. This chain connects TRBV5-1 to TRBJ1-2; D is unresolved. V lost 0 bases to trimming and J lost 3 bases, with 3 bases between them. Germline CDR1 SGHRS, CDR2 YFSETQ. The CDR3 sequence is 12 residues long.

The V call is TRBV4-2, the J call TRBJ2-4, with 11 nucleotides matching TRBD2. V lost 0 bases, J lost 6 bases, and 10 bases stayed unmatched. The CDR3 is 18 residues long. Germline V gives CDR1 LGHNA, CDR2 YNFKEQ. The DNA for the CDR3 is TGTGCCAGCAGCCAAGATGGGACCTTAGCGGGGGGGGTAAACATTCAGTACTTC. Its translation is CASSQDGTLAGGVNIQYF.

This chain uses TRBV5-1 with TRBJ1-1; 7 bases agree with TRBD1. Germline V CDR1 and CDR2: SGHRS, YFSETQ. V dropped 1 base and J dropped 1; count of bases not matched to a gene: 4. This CDR3 contains 15 residues. CDR3 sequence (DNA): TGCGCCAGCAGCTTGTGGCCAGGGGGGAACACTGAAGCTTTCTTT. It is translated as CASSLWPGGNTEAFF.

This rearrangement joins TRBV6-5 to TRBJ1-1; D remains ambiguous. The germline V and J ends were trimmed by 2 bases and 1 base, with 5 bases remaining between them. Per germline, CDR1 MNHEY and CDR2 SVGAGI. The CDR3 length is 13 residues. This CDR3 is CASSYGENTEAFF. The CDR3 coding sequence is TGTGCCAGCAGTTACGGGGAGAACACTGAAGCTTTCTTT.

CDR3 amino acids: CASSQVEGGFNYGYTF. CDR3 bases: TGCGCCAGCAGCCAAGTTGAAGGGGGCTTTAACTATGGCTACACCTTC. V gene TRBV4-3 combines with J gene TRBJ1-2; 7 bases line up with TRBD1. Germline-derived CDR1 and CDR2 are LGHNA and YSLEER. V trimming: 1 base; J trimming: 1 base; junction bases outside the gene matches: 6. The CDR3 runs to 16 residues.

By sample share, this clone is medium-sized. The rearrangement links TRBV7-3 to TRBJ1-6; D is unclear. Germline assignment: CDR1 SGHTA and CDR2 FQGTGA. There are 10 residues in the CDR3. Trimming stripped 5 bases from V and 14 bases from J, with 7 bases between. The CDR3 sequence is CASSPRALHF. The CDR3 DNA follows: TGTGCCAGCAGCCCCCGGGCCCTCCACTTT.

The chain links TRBV5-1 to TRBJ2-7, with 7 bases matching TRBD2. With 3 bases clipped from V and 3 bases from J, the junction kept 6 bases outside the gene matches. This CDR3 contains 14 residues. Germline CDR1 and CDR2: SGHRS and YFSETQ. Written as DNA, the CDR3 is TGCGCCAGCAGCTCCAGCGGGGAAGTCTACGAGCAGTACTTC. This encodes CASSSSGEVYEQYF.

This clone was observed once. V and J are TRBV30 and TRBJ2-2; 7 bases line up with TRBD1. Germline assignment: CDR1 GTSNPN and CDR2 SVGIG (reference sequence). The junction had 6 bases not matched to a gene; V was cut back by 2 bases and J by 6 bases. The CDR3 has 14 amino acids. The CDR3 DNA is TGTGCCTGGAGTCGTACAGGGGCGGCCGGGGAGCTGTTTTTT. This translates into CAWSRTGAAGELFF.

This chain connects TRBV27 to TRBJ1-1; no definite D call. Per germline, CDR1 MNHEY and CDR2 SMNVEV (reference sequence). CDR3 length equals 15 residues. With 6 bases removed from V and 0 bases from J, the gap between germline ends came to 14 bases. The CDR3 sequence is CASRRQTQLNTEAFF. The CDR3 nucleotides are TGTGCCAGCAGGAGACAAACCCAACTGAACACTGAAGCTTTCTTT.

This sequence joins TRBV2 and TRBJ1-4; weak D call: TRBD1 (5 bases). The length of the CDR3 is 14 residues. CDR1 is SNHLY, CDR2 FYNNEI, per germline. Trimming took 3 bases from V and 6 from J, leaving 11 bases between them. This CDR3 reads CASSESEGYEKLFF. The CDR3 DNA reads as TGTGCCAGCAGTGAGTCAGAGGGGTATGAAAAACTGTTTTTT.

The chain has TRBV7-9 and TRBJ1-1; possible D gene TRBD1, 5 bases. This CDR3 has 18 residues. CDR1 and CDR2 from the germline V gene are SEHNR and FQNEAQ (reference sequence). V was pared by 1 base and J by 1 base, with 19 bases between. CDR3 coding DNA: TGTGCCAGCAGCTTAGGGCGTGGGGCCGCGGGGAGGAACACTGAAGCTTTCTTT. Protein sequence: CASSLGRGAAGRNTEAFF.

J is TRBJ2-5 and V is TRBV6-5; maybe TRBD2 (7 bases). The germline gives CDR1 MNHEY, CDR2 SVGAGI. The V and J ends lost 6 bases and 5 bases respectively, with 16 bases between them. This CDR3 region has 14 residues. The CDR3 DNA is TGTGCCAGCAGCCGGGGGCGGGGGCTGGAGACCCAGTACTTC. Translating gives CASSRGRGLETQYF.

The V call is TRBV7-2, the J call TRBJ2-3; 8 positions match TRBD2. The CDR3 is made up of 16 amino acids. Germline V gene data show CDR1 as SGHTA and CDR2 as FQGNSA. The V gene end was trimmed by 3 bases and the J gene end by 0 bases; junction bases not matched to a gene: 5. CDR3 in amino acids: CASSFIAGTSTDTQYF. The CDR3 DNA sequence: TGTGCCAGCAGCTTCATAGCGGGGACTAGCACAGATACGCAGTATTTT. Variable domain in full (rest from reference TRBV7-2 and TRBJ2-3): GAGVSQSPSNKVTEKGKDVELRCDPISGHTALYWYRQSLGQGLEFLIYFQGNSAPDKSGLPSDRFSAERTGGSVSTLTIQRTQQEDSAVYLCASSFIAGTSTDTQYFGPGTRLTVL.

This clone has a single count. This rearrangement joins TRBV27 to TRBJ2-5; 7 bases map to TRBD1. Germline-derived CDR1 and CDR2 are MNHEY and SMNVEV (reference sequence). The CDR3 is made up of 15 amino acids. The V segment lost 5 bases and the J segment 4 bases; nucleotides outside the gene matches: 10. CDR3 bases: TGTGCCAGCAGTAACAGTGACAGGGCGGGAGAGACCCAGTACTTC. This encodes CASSNSDRAGETQYF.

The chain combines TRBV7-2 with TRBJ2-1; TRBD2 aligns across 10 bases. The ends lost 2 bases at V and 4 bases at J; junction bases unmatched: 5. CDR3 size: 16 residues. Per germline, CDR1 SGHTA and CDR2 FQGNSA. The CDR3 nucleotides are TGTGCCAGCAGCTTATGGGTTAGCGGGGGGTACAATGAGCAGTTCTTC. Its translation: CASSLWVSGGYNEQFF. Full variable domain (remainder filled in from reference TRBV7-2 and TRBJ2-1): GAGVSQSPSNKVTEKGKDVELRCDPISGHTALYWYRQSLGQGLEFLIYFQGNSAPDKSGLPSDRFSAERTGGSVSTLTIQRTQQEDSAVYLCASSLWVSGGYNEQFFGPGTRLTVL.

V gene TRBV30 combines with J gene TRBJ1-5; tentatively, D is TRBD1 (5 bases). V was pared by 7 bases and J by 3 bases, with 19 bases between. CDR3 length: 15 residues. The germline CDR1 and CDR2 sequences are GTSNPN and SVGIG (reference sequence). CDR3 in amino acids: CAFSGGDGFNQPQHF. As DNA, the CDR3 is TGTGCCTTCTCGGGGGGGGACGGTTTCAATCAGCCCCAGCATTTT.

This clone was recorded a few times. The chain is built from TRBV19 and TRBJ2-1; possible D gene TRBD1, 5 bases. CDR1 is LNHDA, CDR2 SQIVND, per germline (reference sequence). The ends were cut back, 3 bases at V and 4 bases at J, with 10 bases in the middle. The CDR3 has 14 residues. The CDR3 spells CASSIDRFYNEQFF. The CDR3 DNA reads as TGTGCCAGTAGTATCGACAGATTTTACAATGAGCAGTTCTTC. Full variable domain (remainder filled in from reference TRBV19 and TRBJ2-1): DGGITQSPKYLFRKEGQNVTLSCEQNLNHDAMYWYRQDPGQGLRLIYYSQIVNDFQKGDIAEGYSVSREKKESFPLTVTSAQKNPTAFYLCASSIDRFYNEQFFGPGTRLTVL.

The rearrangement uses TRBV5-1 and TRBJ2-1; 10 bases map to TRBD2. Germline CDR1 SGHRS, CDR2 YFSETQ. V trimming: 2 bases; J trimming: 2 bases; junction bases outside the gene matches: 13. This CDR3 is 19 amino acids long. This CDR3 reads CASSFWPRTSGGAYNEQFF. The CDR3 DNA reads as TGCGCCAGCAGCTTTTGGCCGAGAACAAGCGGGGGGGCCTACAATGAGCAGTTCTTC.

The chain has TRBV6-6 and TRBJ2-5; D may be TRBD2 (6 bases). Germline V gives CDR1 MNHNY, CDR2 SVGAGI (reference sequence). The CDR3 runs to 13 residues. V lost 6 bases and J 1 base, leaving 9 bases between the germline ends. The CDR3 DNA is TGTGCCAGCAGATTAGCGGCCCAAGAGACCCAGTACTTC. This gives the protein CASRLAAQETQYF.

This clone was picked up one time. Compared with germline, one end of the junction differs, possibly owing to a read error. Written as DNA, the CDR3 is TGTGCCAGCAGCTTAGTTTCAGAAGGACTCTCCTTCTTC. It translates to CASSLVSEGLSFF. The rearrangement uses TRBV7-9 and TRBJ1-2, with D unclear. This CDR3 has 13 residues. CDR1 is SEHNR, CDR2 FQNEAQ, per germline (reference sequence).